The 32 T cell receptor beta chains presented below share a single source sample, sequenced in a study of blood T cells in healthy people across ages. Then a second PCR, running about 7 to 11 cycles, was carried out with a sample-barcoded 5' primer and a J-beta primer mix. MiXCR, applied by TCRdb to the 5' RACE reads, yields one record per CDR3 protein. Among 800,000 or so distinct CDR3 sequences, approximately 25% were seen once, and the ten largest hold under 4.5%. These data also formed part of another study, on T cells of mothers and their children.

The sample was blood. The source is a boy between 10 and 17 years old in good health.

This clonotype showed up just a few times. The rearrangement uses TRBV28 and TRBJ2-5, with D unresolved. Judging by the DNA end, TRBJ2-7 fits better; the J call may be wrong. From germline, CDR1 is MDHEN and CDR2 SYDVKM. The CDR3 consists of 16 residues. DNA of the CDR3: TGTGCCAGCAGTTTAGTAGACAAGGAAACTCCCTACGAGCAGTACTTC. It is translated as CASSLVDKETPYEQYF.

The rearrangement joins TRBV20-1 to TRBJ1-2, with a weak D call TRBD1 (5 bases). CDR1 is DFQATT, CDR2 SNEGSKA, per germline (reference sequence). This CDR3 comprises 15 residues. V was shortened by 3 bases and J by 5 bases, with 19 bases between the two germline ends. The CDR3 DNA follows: TGCAGTGCTAGGACAGCCGTAGGGCCCTTGTATGGCTACACCTTC. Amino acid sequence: CSARTAVGPLYGYTF.

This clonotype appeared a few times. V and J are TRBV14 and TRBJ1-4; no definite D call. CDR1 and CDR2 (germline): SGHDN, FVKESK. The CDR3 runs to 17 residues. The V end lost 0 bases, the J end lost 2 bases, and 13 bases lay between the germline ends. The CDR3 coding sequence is TGTGCCAGCAGCCAAGATCTAGCCGGCGCGACTAATGAAAAACTGTTTTTT. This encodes CASSQDLAGATNEKLFF.

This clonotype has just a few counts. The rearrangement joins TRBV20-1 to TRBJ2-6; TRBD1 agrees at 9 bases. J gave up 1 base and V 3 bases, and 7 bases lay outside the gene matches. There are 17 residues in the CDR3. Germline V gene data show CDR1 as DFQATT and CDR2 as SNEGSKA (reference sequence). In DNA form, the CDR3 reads TGCAGTGCTAGTACAGGGGGCGCCCGATCTGGGGCCAACGTCCTGACTTTC. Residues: CSASTGGARSGANVLTF.

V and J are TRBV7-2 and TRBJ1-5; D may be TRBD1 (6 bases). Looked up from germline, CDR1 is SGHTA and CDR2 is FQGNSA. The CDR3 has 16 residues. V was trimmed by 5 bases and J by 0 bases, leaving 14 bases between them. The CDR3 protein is CASSLGTLNSNQPQHF. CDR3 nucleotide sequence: TGTGCCAGCAGCCTCGGGACACTGAATAGCAATCAGCCCCAGCATTTT.

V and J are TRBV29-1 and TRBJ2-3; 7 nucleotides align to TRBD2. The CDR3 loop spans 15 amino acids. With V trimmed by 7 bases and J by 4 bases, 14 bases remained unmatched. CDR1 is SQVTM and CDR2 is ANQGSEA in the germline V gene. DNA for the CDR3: TGCAGCGCGGAGCGGGGCGGGGGAGGGGCAGATACGCAGTATTTT. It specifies CSAERGGGGADTQYF.

The CDR3 DNA reads as TGTGCCAGCAGCTGGGACAGGGGGGACTACGAGCAGTACTTC. This codes for CASSWDRGDYEQYF. The rearrangement uses TRBV5-5 and TRBJ2-7, with 11 bases lining up with TRBD1. Germline CDR1 reads SGHKS; CDR2 reads YYEKEE (reference sequence). V gave up 3 bases and J gave up 3 bases; unmatched junction bases: 2. The CDR3 is 14 amino acids.

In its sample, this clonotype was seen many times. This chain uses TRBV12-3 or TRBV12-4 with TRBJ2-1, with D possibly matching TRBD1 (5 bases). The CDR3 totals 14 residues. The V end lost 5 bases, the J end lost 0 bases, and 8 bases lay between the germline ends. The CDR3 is CASSPDSSYNEQFF. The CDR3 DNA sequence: TGTGCCAGCAGTCCCGACAGCTCCTACAATGAGCAGTTCTTC.

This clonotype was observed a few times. The CDR3 spells CASTKGTYDGSEKLFF. In DNA, the CDR3 is TGTGCCAGCACGAAGGGAACATACGACGGGAGTGAAAAACTGTTTTTT. The rearrangement links TRBV6-2 or TRBV6-3 to TRBJ1-4, with unresolved D. The CDR3 extends over 16 amino acids. Germline-derived CDR1 and CDR2 are MNHEY and SVGEGT. Trimming stripped 7 bases from V and 7 bases from J, with 22 bases between.

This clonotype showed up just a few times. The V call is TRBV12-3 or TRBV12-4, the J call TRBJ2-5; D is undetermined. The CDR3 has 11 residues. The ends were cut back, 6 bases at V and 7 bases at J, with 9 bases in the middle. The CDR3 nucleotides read TGTGCCAGCAGCCCGGATGGGACCCAGTACTTC. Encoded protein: CASSPDGTQYF.

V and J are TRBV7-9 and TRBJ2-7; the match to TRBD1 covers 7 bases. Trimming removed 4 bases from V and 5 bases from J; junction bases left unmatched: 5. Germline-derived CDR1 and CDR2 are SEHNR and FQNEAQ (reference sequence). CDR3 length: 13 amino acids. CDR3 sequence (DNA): TGTGCCAGCAGCTATGACAGGGACGACGAGCAGTACTTC. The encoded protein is CASSYDRDDEQYF.

For the CDR3, the DNA is TGCGCCAGCAGCCAAGATAGCCGGATGAACACTGAAGCTTTCTTT. Amino acids: CASSQDSRMNTEAFF. This chain uses TRBV4-3 with TRBJ1-1, with unresolved D. Trimming stripped 0 bases from V and 0 bases from J, with 8 bases between. The CDR3 extends over 15 amino acids. From germline, CDR1 is LGHNA and CDR2 YSLEER.

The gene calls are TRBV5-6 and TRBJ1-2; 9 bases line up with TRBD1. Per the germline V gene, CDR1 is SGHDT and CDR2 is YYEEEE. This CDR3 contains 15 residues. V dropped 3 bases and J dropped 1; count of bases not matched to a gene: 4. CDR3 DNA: TGTGCCAGCAGCTCTGGACAGGGGATTAACTATGGCTACACCTTC. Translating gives CASSSGQGINYGYTF.

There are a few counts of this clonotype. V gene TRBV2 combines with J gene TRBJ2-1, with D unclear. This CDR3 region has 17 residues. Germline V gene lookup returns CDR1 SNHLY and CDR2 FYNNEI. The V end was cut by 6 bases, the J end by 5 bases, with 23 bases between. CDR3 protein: CASSPRHGPPLNNEQFF. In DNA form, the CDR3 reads TGTGCCAGCAGCCCTAGACATGGCCCACCCCTCAACAATGAGCAGTTCTTC.

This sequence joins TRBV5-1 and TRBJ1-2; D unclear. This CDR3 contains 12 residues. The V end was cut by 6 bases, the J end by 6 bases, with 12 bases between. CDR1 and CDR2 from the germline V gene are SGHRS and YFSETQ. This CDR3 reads CASTDPGDGYTF. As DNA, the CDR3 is TGCGCCAGCACGGACCCGGGAGATGGCTACACCTTC.

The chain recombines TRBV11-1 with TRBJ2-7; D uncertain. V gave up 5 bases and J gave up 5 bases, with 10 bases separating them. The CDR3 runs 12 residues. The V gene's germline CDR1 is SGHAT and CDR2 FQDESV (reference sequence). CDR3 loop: CASSTDGHEQYF. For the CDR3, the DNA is TGTGCCAGCAGCACCGACGGCCACGAGCAGTACTTC.

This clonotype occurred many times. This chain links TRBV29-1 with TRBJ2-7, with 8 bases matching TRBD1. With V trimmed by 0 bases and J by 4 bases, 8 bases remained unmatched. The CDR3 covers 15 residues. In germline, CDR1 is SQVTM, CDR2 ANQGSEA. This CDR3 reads CSVEEADRENYEQYF. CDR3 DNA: TGCAGCGTTGAAGAGGCGGACAGGGAAAATTACGAGCAGTACTTC.

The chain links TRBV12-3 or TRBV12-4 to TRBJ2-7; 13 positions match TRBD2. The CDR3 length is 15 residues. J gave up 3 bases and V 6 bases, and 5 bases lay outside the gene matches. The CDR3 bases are TGTGCCAGCAGGGAGGGACTAGCGGGGTACTACGAGCAGTACTTC. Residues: CASREGLAGYYEQYF.

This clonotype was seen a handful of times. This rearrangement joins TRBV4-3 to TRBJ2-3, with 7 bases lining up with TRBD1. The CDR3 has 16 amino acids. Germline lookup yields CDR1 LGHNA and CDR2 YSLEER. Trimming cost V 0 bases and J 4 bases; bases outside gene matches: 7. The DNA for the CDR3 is TGCGCCAGCAGCCAAGATCGGCAGGGGGACGCAGATACGCAGTATTTT. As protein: CASSQDRQGDADTQYF.

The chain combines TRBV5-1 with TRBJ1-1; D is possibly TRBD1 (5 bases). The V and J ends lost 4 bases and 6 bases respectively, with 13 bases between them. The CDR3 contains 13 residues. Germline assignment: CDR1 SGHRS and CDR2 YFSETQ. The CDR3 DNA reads TGCGCCAGCAGCCCGGCTGAAGGGGCTGAAGCTTTCTTT. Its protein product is CASSPAEGAEAFF.

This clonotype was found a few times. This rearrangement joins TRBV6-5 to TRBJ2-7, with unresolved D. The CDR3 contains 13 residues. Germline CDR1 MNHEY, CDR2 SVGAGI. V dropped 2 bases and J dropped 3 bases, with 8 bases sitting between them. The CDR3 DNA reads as TGTGCCAGCAGTTACGCCGCGAACTACGAGCAGTACTTC. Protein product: CASSYAANYEQYF.

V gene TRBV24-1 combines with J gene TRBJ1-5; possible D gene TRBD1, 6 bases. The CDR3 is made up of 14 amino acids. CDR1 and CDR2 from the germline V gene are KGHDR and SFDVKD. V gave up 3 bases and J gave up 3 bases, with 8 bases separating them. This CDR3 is CATSDHRVNQPQHF. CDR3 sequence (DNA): TGTGCCACCAGTGATCACAGGGTCAATCAGCCCCAGCATTTT.

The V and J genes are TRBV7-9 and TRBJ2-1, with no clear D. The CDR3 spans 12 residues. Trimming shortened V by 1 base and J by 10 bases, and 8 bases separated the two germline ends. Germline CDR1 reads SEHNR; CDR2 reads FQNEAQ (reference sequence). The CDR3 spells CASSLVTSEQFF. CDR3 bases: TGTGCCAGCAGCTTAGTAACGTCCGAGCAGTTCTTC.

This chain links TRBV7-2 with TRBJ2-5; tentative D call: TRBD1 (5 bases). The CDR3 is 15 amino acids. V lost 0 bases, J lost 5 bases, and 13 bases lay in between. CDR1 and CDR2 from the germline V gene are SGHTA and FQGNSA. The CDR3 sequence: CASSLAPGSGETQYF. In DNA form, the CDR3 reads TGTGCCAGCAGCTTAGCACCAGGGTCGGGTGAGACCCAGTACTTC. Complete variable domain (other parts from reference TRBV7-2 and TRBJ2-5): GAGVSQSPSNKVTEKGKDVELRCDPISGHTALYWYRQSLGQGLEFLIYFQGNSAPDKSGLPSDRFSAERTGGSVSTLTIQRTQQEDSAVYLCASSLAPGSGETQYFGPGTRLLVL.

CDR3 in DNA: TGCGCCAGCAGCCAAGTAGCGAGCGGAAGGCCCCAGCATTTT. It encodes CASSQVASGRPQHF. The chain has TRBV4-3 and TRBJ1-5; no reliable D call. Trimming cost V 1 base and J 9 bases, with 13 bases left between them. The CDR3 has 14 amino acids. Germline values: CDR1 LGHNA, CDR2 YSLEER.

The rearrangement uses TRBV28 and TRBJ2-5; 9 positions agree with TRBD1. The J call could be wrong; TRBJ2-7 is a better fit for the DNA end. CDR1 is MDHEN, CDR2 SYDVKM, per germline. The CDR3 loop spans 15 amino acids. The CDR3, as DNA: TGTGCCAGTACCTACCGGGACAGGGTAACCTACGAGCAGTACTTC. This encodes CASTYRDRVTYEQYF.

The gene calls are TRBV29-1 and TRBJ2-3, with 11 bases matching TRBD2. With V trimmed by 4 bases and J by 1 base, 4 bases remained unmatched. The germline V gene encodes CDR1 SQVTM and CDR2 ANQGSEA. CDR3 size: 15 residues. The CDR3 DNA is TGCAGCGTTGTCCTAGCGGGAGGAGGCACAGATACGCAGTATTTT. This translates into CSVVLAGGGTDTQYF.

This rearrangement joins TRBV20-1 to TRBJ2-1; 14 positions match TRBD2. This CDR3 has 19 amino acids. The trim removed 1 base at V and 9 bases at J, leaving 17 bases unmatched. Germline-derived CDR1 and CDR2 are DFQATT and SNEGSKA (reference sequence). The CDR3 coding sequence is TGCAGTGCTAGAGCAAGGCTCGATCAGACTAGCGGGGGGGTCAGTGAGCAGTTCTTC. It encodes CSARARLDQTSGGVSEQFF.

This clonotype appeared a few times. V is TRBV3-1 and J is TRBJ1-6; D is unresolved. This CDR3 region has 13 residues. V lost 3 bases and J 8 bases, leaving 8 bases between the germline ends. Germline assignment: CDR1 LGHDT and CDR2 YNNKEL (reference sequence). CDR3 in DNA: TGTGCCAGCAGCCAGGGTTTGGATTCACCCCTCCACTTT. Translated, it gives CASSQGLDSPLHF.

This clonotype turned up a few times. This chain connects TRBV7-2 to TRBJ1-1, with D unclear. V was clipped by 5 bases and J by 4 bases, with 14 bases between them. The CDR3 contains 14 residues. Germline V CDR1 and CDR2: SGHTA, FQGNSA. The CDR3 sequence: CASSPGPGSTEAFF. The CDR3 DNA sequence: TGTGCCAGCAGCCCGGGCCCGGGAAGCACTGAAGCTTTCTTT.

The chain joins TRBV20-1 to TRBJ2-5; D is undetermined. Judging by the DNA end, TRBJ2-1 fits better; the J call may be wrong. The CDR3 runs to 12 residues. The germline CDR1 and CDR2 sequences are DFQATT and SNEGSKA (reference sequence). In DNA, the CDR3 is TGCAGTGCTGGACCAAAAAACAATGAGCAGTTCTTC. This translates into CSAGPKNNEQFF.

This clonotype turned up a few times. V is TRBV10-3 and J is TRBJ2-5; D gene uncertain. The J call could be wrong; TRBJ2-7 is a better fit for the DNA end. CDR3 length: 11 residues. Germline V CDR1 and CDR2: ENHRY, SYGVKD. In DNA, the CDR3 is TGTGCCATCAGTGAAGCCTACGAGCAGTACTTC. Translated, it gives CAISEAYEQYF.